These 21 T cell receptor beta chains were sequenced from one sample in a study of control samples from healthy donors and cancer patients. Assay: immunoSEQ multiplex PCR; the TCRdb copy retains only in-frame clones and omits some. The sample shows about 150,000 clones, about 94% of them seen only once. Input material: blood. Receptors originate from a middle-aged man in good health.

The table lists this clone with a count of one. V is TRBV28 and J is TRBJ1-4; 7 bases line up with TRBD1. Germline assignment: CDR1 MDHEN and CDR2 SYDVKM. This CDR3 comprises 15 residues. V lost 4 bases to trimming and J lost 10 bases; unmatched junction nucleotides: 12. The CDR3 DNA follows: TGTGCCAGCAGTTCCGGGACAGTTTTAGTCGGAAAACTGTTTTTT. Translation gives CASSSGTVLVGKLFF. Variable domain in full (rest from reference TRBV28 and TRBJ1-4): DVKVTQSSRYLVKRTGEKVFLECVQDMDHENMFWYRQDPGLGLRLIYFSYDVKMKEKGDIPEGYSVSREKKERFSLILESASTNQTSMYLCASSSGTVLVGKLFFGSGTQLSVL.

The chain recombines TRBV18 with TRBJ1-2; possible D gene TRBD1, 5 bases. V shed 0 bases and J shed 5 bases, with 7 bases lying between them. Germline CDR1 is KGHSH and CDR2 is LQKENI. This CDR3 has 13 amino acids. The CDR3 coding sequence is TGTGCCAGCTCACCACCGGGACGGTATGGCTACACCTTC. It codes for CASSPPGRYGYTF.

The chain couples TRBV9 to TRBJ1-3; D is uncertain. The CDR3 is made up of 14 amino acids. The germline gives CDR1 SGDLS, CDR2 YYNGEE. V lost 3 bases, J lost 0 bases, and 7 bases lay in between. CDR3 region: CASSAGSSGNTIYF. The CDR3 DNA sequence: TGTGCCAGCAGCGCAGGAAGCTCTGGAAACACCATATATTTT.

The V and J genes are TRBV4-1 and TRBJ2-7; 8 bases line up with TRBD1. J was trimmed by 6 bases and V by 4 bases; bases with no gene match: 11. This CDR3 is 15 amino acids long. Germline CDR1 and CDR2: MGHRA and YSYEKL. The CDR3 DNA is TGCGCCAGCAGCCGGAGTCAGGGGGCTAGTAGCGAGCAGTACTTC. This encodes CASSRSQGASSEQYF.

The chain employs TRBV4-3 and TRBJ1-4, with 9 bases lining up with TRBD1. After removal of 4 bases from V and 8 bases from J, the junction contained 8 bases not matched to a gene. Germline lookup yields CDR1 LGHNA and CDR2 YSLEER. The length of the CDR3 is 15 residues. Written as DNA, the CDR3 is TGCGCCAGCAGCCTAAACAGGGGGCGTTCGGAAAAACTGTTTTTT. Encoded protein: CASSLNRGRSEKLFF.

The CDR3 nucleotides are TGTGCCAGCAGTCTCACGATAATGACAGGGTGGAGCAATCAGCCCCAGCATTTT. Encoded protein: CASSLTIMTGWSNQPQHF. The V and J genes are TRBV6-6 and TRBJ1-5; 7 bases are a match to TRBD1. The CDR3 covers 18 residues. The V gene end was trimmed by 5 bases and the J gene end by 1 base; junction bases not matched to a gene: 14. Germline assignment: CDR1 MNHNY and CDR2 SVGAGI (reference sequence).

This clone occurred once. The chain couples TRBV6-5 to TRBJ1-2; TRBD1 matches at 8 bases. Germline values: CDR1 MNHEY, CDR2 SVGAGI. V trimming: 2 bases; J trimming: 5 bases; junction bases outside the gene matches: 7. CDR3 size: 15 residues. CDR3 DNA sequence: TGTGCCAGCAGTTACCCGCAGGGGGCTGGATATGGCTACACCTTC. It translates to CASSYPQGAGYGYTF.

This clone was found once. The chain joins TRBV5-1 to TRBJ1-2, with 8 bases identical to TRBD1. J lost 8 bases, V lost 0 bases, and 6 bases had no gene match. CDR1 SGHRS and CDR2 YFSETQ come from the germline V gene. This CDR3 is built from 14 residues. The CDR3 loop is CASSLGQGREGYTF. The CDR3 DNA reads TGCGCCAGCAGCTTGGGACAGGGGAGAGAAGGCTACACCTTC.

CDR3: CASIGQATYGYTF. The DNA for the CDR3 is TGTGCCAGCATTGGACAGGCGACCTATGGCTACACCTTC. V is TRBV19 and J is TRBJ1-2, with 7 nucleotides matching TRBD1. Germline CDR1 is LNHDA and CDR2 is SQIVND (reference sequence). CDR3 length: 13 amino acids. The trim removed 9 bases at V and 4 bases at J, leaving 8 bases unmatched. The variable domain in full, completed from reference TRBV19 and TRBJ1-2, reads DGGITQSPKYLFRKEGQNVTLSCEQNLNHDAMYWYRQDPGQGLRLIYYSQIVNDFQKGDIAEGYSVSREKKESFPLTVTSAQKNPTAFYLCASIGQATYGYTFGSGTRLTVV.

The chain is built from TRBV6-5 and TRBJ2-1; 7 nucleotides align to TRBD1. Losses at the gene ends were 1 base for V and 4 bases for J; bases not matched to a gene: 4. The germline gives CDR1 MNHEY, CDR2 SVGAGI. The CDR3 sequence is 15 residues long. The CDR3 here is CASSYLGQPYNEQFF. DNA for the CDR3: TGTGCCAGCAGTTACTTGGGACAGCCTTACAATGAGCAGTTCTTC.

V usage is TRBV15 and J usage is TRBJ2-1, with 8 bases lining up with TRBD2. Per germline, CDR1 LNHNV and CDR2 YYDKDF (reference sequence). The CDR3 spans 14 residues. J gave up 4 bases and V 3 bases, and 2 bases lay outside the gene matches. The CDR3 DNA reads TGTGCCACCAGCAGTACTAGCGGATACAATGAGCAGTTCTTC. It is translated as CATSSTSGYNEQFF. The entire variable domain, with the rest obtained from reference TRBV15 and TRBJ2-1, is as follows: DAMVIQNPRYQVTQFGKPVTLSCSQTLNHNVMYWYQQKSSQAPKLLFHYYDKDFNNEADTPDNFQSRRPNTSFCFLDIRSPGLGDTAMYLCATSSTSGYNEQFFGPGTRLTVL.

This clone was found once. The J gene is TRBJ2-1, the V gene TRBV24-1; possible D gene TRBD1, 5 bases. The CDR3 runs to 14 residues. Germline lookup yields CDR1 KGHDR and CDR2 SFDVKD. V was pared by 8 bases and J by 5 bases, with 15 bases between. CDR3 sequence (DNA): TGTGCCACCACTGGGGCTGGGCCCGACAATGAGCAGTTCTTC. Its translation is CATTGAGPDNEQFF.

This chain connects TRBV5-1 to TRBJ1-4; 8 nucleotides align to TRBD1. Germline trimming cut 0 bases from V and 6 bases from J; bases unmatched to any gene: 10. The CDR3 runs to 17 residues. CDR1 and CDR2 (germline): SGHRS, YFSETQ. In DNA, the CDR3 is TGCGCCAGCAGCTTGGCCCCGACAGGGGAAGCGTATGAAAAACTGTTTTTT. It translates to CASSLAPTGEAYEKLFF.

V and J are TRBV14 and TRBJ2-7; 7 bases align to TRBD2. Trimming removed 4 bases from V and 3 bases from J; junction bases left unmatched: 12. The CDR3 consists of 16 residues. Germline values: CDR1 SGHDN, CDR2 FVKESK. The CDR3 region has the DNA TGTGCCAGCAGCCCCACCCGGGCTAGCGGCTACTACGAGCAGTACTTC. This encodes CASSPTRASGYYEQYF.

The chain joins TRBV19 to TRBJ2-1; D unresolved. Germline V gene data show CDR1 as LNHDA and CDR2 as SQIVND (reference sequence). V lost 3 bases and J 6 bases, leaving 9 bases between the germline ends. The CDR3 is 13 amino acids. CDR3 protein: CASSMGLANEQFF. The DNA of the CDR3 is TGTGCCAGTAGTATGGGATTAGCCAATGAGCAGTTCTTC.

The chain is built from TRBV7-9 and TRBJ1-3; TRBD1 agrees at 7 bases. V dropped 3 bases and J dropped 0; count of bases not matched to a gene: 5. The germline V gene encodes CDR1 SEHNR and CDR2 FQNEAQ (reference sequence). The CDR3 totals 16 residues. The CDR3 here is CASSFPPGGSGNTIYF. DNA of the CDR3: TGTGCCAGCAGCTTTCCCCCAGGGGGCTCTGGAAACACCATATATTTT.

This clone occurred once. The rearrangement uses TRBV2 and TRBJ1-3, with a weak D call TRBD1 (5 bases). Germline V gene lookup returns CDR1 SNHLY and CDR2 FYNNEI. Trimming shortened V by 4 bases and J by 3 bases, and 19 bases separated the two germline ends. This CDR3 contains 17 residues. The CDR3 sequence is CASSARPGASFGNTIYF. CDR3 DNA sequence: TGTGCCAGCAGTGCCCGCCCCGGGGCCTCCTTTGGAAACACCATATATTTT. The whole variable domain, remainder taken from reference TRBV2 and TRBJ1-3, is EPEVTQTPSHQVTQMGQEVILRCVPISNHLYFYWYRQILGQKVEFLVSFYNNEISEKSEIFDDQFSVERPDGSNFTLKIRSTKLEDSAMYFCASSARPGASFGNTIYFGEGSWLTVV.

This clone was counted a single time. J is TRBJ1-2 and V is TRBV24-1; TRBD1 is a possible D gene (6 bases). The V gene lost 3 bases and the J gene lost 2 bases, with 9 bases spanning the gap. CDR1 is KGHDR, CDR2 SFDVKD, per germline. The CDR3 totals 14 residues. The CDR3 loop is CATSDNRANYGYTF. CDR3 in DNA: TGTGCCACCAGTGATAACAGGGCGAACTATGGCTACACCTTC.

This CDR3 is CASSLRGSNTEAFF. The CDR3 DNA follows: TGTGCCAGCAGCTTACGGGGTTCGAACACTGAAGCTTTCTTT. The V call is TRBV7-2, the J call TRBJ1-1; D is unclear. The germline V and J ends were trimmed by 2 bases and 1 base, with 8 bases remaining between them. The CDR3 has 14 residues. The germline gives CDR1 SGHTA, CDR2 FQGNSA.

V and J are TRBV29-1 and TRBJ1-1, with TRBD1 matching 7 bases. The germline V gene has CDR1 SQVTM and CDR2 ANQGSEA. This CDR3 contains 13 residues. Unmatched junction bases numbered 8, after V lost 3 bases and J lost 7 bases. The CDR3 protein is CSVDGYRGSEAFF. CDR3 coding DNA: TGCAGCGTTGACGGATACAGGGGAAGTGAAGCTTTCTTT. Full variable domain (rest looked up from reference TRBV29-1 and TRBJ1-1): SAVISQKPSRDICQRGTSLTIQCQVDSQVTMMFWYRQQPGQSLTLIATANQGSEATYESGFVIDKFPISRPNLTFSTLTVSNMSPEDSSIYLCSVDGYRGSEAFFGQGTRLTVV.

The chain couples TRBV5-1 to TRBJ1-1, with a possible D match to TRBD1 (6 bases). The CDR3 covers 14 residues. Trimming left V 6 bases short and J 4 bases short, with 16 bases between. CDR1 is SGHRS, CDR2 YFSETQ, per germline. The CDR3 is CASTYTTGTTEAFF. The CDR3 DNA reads TGCGCCAGCACCTATACTACAGGGACCACTGAAGCTTTCTTT.